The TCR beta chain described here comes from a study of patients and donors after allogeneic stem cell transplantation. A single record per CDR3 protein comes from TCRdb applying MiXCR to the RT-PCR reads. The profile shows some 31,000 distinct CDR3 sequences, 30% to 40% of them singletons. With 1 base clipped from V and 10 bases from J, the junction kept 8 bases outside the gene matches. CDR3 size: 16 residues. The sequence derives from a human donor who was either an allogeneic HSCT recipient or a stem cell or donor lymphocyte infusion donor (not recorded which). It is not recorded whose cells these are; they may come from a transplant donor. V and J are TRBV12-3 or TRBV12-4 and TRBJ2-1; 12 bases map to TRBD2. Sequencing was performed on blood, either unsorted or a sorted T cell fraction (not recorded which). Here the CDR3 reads CASSLGTSGILREQFF. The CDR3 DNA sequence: TGTGCCAGCAGTTTAGGGACTAGCGGGATCCTCAGGGAGCAGTTCTTC.